This T cell receptor (beta chain) is from a study of beta chain features in type 1 diabetes (dated by TCRdb to 2016 to 2019). As for the study more broadly: Patients and healthy donors did not differ in mean age, gender distribution, total cell number or subset yield. A total of 85 million to 140 million sorted cells were examined across all samples, and a strong correlation was observed between cell number per subset and RNA yield. The study compared the TCRB repertoires of sorted circulating CD4+ T cell subsets in recently diagnosed type 1 diabetes patients with those in matched healthy donors. Whereas all 30 or so donors provided naive and central memory subsets, regulatory and stem cell-like memory subsets were isolated from just 8 patients and roughly eight healthy donors.

The CDR3, from cysteine to phenylalanine, totals 13 residues. Just the 39-base CDR3 DNA is kept, in frame starting at base 1. In the germline V gene (reference sequence), CDR1 corresponds to SEHNR and CDR2 to FQNEAQ. Trimming takes 1 base off V and 9 bases off J; junction bases not matched to a gene: 3. The entire isolated RNA was reverse transcribed using the High Capacity cDNA Reverse Transcription Kit, and thus expressed TCRB transcripts were sequenced. Deep immunoSEQ sequencing was performed on naive, central memory and regulatory T cell samples, with an average of approximately 3.9 million total reads per sample. Sorted cells were lysed in RLT buffer, and RNA was extracted using DNase-treated RNeasy Micro or Mini kits according to cell number. Each cell subset was processed on its own to prevent cross-contamination, while patient and healthy donor samples were processed together. The immunoSEQ multiplex PCR was used to amplify TCRB sequences from cDNA, yielding 87-bp fragments that span the CDR3 region. Amplicons were sequenced on the Illumina HiSeq platform. On the authors' methods: PCR bias was computationally corrected using synthetic template baselines, reads within Hamming distance 2 were collapsed, and singletons that could not be merged were discarded. Reads were aligned against IMGT so that V, D and J genes, CDR3 length and insertions or deletions at six rearrangement sites could be assigned. Within each subset, clonotype counts were normalized to sorted cell number, after which true diversity and Gini coefficients were computed with the tcR R package. Repertoire sharing was quantified using the overlap coefficient calculated on TCRB nucleotide sequences. Out-of-frame TCRB sequences from naive cells were analyzed as a proxy for the pre-selection repertoire. Entries here come from immuneACCESS through TCRdb and include only in-frame sequences with V and J called. Some clones fail to appear in such tables; in the studies checked, an unresolved V gene covers under half of the shortfall, and the cause of the remainder is unknown. That table gives V, J and clone size, and the DNA gave D and trimming. The sample yields a few hundred thousand clones; around 12% were counted once. Together, the top ten hold around 0.02% of the sample.

About this clone: The antigen it binds to is not known. Per-base quality was not reported, and no clone a single base away is much larger than it.

Study-level results and caveats: Because cDNA rather than genomic DNA was sequenced, highly expressing activated cells could have been over-represented, although no difference in activation and CD3 levels was found between groups. Because the HLA sub-analyses included only small numbers of individuals, any influence of HLA type on TCRB rearrangement was left unresolved. A moderate but significant shortening of TCRB CDR3 length was observed in type 1 diabetes patients in all four CD4+ subsets. Fewer insertions and more nucleotide deletions at VDJ recombination sites were observed in patients with type 1 diabetes, implying thymic rearrangement abnormalities. PCR may preferentially amplify shorter templates, but because patient and control samples were amplified and corrected together, any resulting skew would affect both groups equally. Naive, central memory and regulatory TCRB repertoires appeared to be more alike among patients than among healthy donors.

Each donor gave one peripheral blood draw, averaging roughly 100 mL, which was collected into heparinised tubes. Using a panel that included CD45RO, CCR7, CD25, CD127, CD95 and CD27, naive, central memory, regulatory and stem cell-like memory CD4+ T cells were sorted on a BD FACSAria II. All sorted populations exceeded 95% purity. PBMCs were isolated right away by Lymphoprep density gradient centrifugation and were stained directly, without culture. So that batch effects would be minimized, each experiment stained and sorted samples in pairs, pairing one healthy donor with one patient. Sequencing was carried out using naive CD4+ T cells from blood. The cell subset or site label, as the study defines it: true naive CD4+ T cells. This TCR was sampled from a man aged 18 to 35 in good health. The chain links TRBV7-9 with TRBJ2-3, and 8 junctional nucleotides match TRBD1. For the CDR3, the sequence is CASSLGDRLTQYF. The nucleotides read TGTGCCAGCAGCTTAGGGGACAGGCTCACGCAGTATTTT.